Listed here is a single T cell receptor beta chain. This specimen belongs to a study of blood T cell repertoires in COVID-19. Study summary: Sites across the United States, Italy and Spain contributed samples from acute and convalescent COVID-19. From T cells, B-cell-depleted T cells, or PBMCs came the material, which was cDNA or gDNA.

As processed by the authors: Amplification of reference gene primers provided the estimated nucleated cell counts. Assay used: immunoSEQ multiplex PCR; TCRdb lists only in-frame clones, some missing. D and trimming were read from the DNA, whereas the V and J calls and clone size are those reported in that table. This table has around 250,000 clones, over 75% appearing once. Germline-derived CDR1 and CDR2 are LNHDA and SQIVND (reference sequence). Trimming cost V 6 bases and J 2 bases, with 16 bases left between them. This CDR3 contains 15 residues. V is TRBV19 and J is TRBJ1-2; D gene ambiguous. The origin of this receptor is a human donor in a cohort sampled during active COVID-19. The sequenced sample consisted of peripheral blood. The CDR3 DNA reads TGTGCCAGTAGACAAGAGGGCCAAGGGAACTATGGCTACACCTTC. Translation gives CASRQEGQGNYGYTF.